This T cell receptor beta chain is drawn from a study of T-cell reconstitution after alpha-beta-depleted transplantation in children. A TCRbeta library incorporating unique molecular identifiers was prepared. TCRdb passed the PCR reads through MiXCR, listing each CDR3 protein once. The sample lists fewer than 700,000 distinct CDR3 sequences; 13% were seen once. The junction had 8 bases not matched to a gene; V was cut back by 4 bases and J by 9 bases. Germline values: CDR1 GTSNPN, CDR2 SVGIG (reference sequence). The CDR3 consists of 13 residues. V usage is TRBV30 and J usage is TRBJ2-1; 8 bases agree with TRBD2. This receptor was identified in a male patient aged 5 to 17 who had a stem cell transplant for acute myeloid leukemia, so the T cells may come from the graft donor. Sequences were derived from PBMCs, mostly from graft donor cells, sampled 360 days after TCRalphabeta/CD19-depleted stem cell transplant. The CDR3 here is CAWNGGLVSEQFF. In DNA form, the CDR3 reads TGTGCCTGGAACGGGGGACTAGTATCTGAGCAGTTCTTC.